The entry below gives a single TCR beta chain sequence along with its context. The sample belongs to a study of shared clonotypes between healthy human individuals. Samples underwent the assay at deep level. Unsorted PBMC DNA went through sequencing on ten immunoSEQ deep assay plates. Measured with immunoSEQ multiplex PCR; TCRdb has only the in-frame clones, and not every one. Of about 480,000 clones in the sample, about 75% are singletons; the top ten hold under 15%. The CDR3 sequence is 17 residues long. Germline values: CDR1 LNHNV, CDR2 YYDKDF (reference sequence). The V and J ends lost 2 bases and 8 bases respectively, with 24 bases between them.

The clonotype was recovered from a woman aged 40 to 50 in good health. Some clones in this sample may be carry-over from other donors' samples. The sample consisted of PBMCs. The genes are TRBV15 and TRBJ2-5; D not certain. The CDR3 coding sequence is TGTGCCACCAGCAGATGGGGTAGAGACATCGCCTGGGAAACCCAGTACTTC. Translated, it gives CATSRWGRDIAWETQYF.